This entry concerns a single T cell receptor (beta chain). What it binds is not known. This record comes from a study of a mutant IDH1 vaccine in newly diagnosed glioma. On the study more broadly: The study gave patients eight vaccinations in weeks 1, 3, 5, 7, 11, 15, 19, 23.

The time point is: week 11, during vaccination. Every vaccination contained 300 ug of the mutant IDH1 20-mer peptide and was paired with topical imiquimod. The method was immunoSEQ multiplex PCR; TCRdb's version includes in-frame clones alone and lacks a portion of them. Of some 130,000 clones in the sample, about four fifths were seen once. J lost 5 bases, V lost 8 bases, and 8 bases had no gene match. CDR1 is MRHNA, CDR2 SNTAGT, per germline. CDR3 length: 14 amino acids. This chain uses TRBV6-4 with TRBJ1-4; TRBD1 agrees at 7 bases. The sample consisted of PBMCs, taken from a glioma patient whose treatment included an IDH1 peptide vaccine. This receptor was obtained from a man aged 35-49 years with glioma. The CDR3 loop is CASEGQPRNEKLFF. The CDR3 bases are TGTGCCAGCGAGGGACAGCCCCGAAATGAAAAACTGTTTTTT.